Included here is one T cell receptor (beta chain) sequence, with context. Its antigen is currently unknown. Several immunoSEQ plates held equal portions of the genomic DNA taken from each subset. Libraries were prepared by immunoSEQ multiplex PCR; TCRdb keeps only in-frame clonotypes and omits some of them. This table holds a few million clones, around 90% found once. The data belong to a study of shared clonotypes between healthy human individuals. General study findings and limits: The naive CD4 repertoires of several donors were compared, and around 5% of clonotypes were shared.

The germline V gene encodes CDR1 SEHNR and CDR2 FQNEAQ (reference sequence). CDR3 size: 15 residues. The V end lost 4 bases, the J end lost 1 base, and 13 bases lay between the germline ends. The chain combines TRBV7-9 with TRBJ1-1, with a possible D match to TRBD1 (5 bases). Sequencing was done on a sample of naive CD4+ T cells sorted from blood. The subset: CD45RA+ positively selected. This TCR was sampled from a man between 18 and 29 years old in good health. CDR3 bases: TGTGCCAGCAGCTACAAAGACAGACCGAACACTGAAGCTTTCTTT. Translation: CASSYKDRPNTEAFF.